The source of this T cell receptor beta chain is a study of blood T cells in healthy people across ages. CDR1 is SGHAT and CDR2 is FQNNGV in the germline V gene. CDR3 length: 16 amino acids. V was pared by 1 base and J by 0 bases, with 5 bases of the junction left unmatched. PCR was performed a second time for about 6 to 12 cycles using a sample-barcoded 5' primer and a J-beta primer mix. TCRdb fed the 5' RACE reads into MiXCR, producing one record per CDR3 protein. There are about 1,400,000 distinct CDR3 sequences in the sample; approximately 60% occur only once, and approximately 7% lies in the top ten.

This TCR derives from a man younger than 35 in good health. The chain carries TRBV11-2 and TRBJ2-7; TRBD2 matches at 8 bases. Sequencing was carried out using blood. The CDR3 bases are TGTGCCAGCAGCTTAGTCGCGGGAGGCCCCTCCTACGAGCAGTACTTC. It encodes CASSLVAGGPSYEQYF. The whole variable domain, remainder taken from reference TRBV11-2 and TRBJ2-7, is EAGVAQSPRYKIIEKRQSVAFWCNPISGHATLYWYQQILGQGPKLLIQFQNNGVVDDSQLPKDRFSAERLKGVDSTLKIQPAKLEDSAVYLCASSLVAGGPSYEQYFGPGTRLTVT.